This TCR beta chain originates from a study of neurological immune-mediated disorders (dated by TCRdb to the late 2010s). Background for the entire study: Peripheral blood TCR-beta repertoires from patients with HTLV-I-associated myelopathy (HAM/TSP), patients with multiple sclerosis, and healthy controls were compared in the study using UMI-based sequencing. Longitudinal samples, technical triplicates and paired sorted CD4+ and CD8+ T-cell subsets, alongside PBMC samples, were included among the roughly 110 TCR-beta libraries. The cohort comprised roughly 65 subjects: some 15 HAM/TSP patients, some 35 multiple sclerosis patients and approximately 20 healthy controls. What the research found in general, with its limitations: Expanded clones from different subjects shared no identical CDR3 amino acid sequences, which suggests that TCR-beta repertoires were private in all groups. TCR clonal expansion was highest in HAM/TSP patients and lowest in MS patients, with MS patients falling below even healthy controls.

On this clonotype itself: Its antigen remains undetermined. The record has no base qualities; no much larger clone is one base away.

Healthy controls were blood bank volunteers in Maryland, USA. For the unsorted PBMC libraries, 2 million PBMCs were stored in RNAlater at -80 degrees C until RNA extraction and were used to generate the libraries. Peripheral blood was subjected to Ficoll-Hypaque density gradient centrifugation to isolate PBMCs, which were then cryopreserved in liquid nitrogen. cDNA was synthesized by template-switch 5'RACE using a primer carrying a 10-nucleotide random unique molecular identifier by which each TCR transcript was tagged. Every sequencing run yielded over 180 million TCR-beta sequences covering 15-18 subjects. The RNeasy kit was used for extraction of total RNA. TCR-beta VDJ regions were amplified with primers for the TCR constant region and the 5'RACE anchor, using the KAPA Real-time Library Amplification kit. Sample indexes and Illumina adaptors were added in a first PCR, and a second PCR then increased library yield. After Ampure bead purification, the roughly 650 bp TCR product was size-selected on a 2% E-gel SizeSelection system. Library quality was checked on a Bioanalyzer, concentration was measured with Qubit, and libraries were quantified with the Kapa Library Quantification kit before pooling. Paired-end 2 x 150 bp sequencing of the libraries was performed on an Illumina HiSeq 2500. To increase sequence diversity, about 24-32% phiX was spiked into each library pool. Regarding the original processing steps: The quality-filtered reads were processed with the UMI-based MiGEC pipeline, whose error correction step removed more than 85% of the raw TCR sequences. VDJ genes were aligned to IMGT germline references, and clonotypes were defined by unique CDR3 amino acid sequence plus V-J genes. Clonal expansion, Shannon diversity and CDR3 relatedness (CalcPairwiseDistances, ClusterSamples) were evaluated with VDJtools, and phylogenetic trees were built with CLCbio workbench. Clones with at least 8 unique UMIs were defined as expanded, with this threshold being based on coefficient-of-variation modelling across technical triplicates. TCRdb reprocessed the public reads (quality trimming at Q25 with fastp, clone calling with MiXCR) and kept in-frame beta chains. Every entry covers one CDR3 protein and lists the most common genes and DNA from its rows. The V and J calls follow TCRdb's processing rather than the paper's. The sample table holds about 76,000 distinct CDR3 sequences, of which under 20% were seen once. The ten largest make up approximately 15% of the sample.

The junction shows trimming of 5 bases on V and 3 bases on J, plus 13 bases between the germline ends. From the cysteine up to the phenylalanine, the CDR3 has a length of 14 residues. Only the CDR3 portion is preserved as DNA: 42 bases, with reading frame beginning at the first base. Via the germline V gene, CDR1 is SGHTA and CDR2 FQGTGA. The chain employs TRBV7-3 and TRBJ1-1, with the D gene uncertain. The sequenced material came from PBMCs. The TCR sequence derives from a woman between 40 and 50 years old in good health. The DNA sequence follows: TGTGCCAGCAGCCTCGCATCTGGGGACACTGAAGCTTTCTTT. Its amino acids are CASSLASGDTEAFF. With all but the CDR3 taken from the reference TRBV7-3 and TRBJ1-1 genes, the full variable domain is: GAGVSQTPSNKVTEKGKYVELRCDPISGHTALYWYRQSLGQGPEFLIYFQGTGAADDSGLPNDRFFAVRPEGSVSTLKIQRTERGDSAVYLCASSLASGDTEAFFGQGTRLTVV.